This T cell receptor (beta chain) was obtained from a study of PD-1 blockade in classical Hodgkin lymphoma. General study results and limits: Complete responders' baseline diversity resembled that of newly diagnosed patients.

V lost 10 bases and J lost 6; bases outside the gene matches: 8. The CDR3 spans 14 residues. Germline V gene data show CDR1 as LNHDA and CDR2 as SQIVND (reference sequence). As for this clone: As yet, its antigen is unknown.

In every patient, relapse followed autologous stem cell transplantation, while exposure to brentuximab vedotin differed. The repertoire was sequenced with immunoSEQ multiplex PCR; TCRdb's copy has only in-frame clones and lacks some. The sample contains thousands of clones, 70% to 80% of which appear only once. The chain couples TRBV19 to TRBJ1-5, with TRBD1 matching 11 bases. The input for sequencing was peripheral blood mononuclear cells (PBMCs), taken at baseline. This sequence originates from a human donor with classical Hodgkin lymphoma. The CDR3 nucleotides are TGTGCCATCTCAAGGACAGGGGGCCCTCAGCCCCAGCATTTT. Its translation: CAISRTGGPQPQHF.